Included here is one T cell receptor (beta chain) sequence, with context. The sample originates from a study of OX40 agonist ivuxolimab in advanced cancers. The CDR3 is 13 amino acids. CDR1 and CDR2 from the germline V gene are MDHEN and SYDVKM. V gave up 4 bases and J gave up 0 bases, with 7 bases separating them. Sequencing was performed with immunoSEQ multiplex PCR; in TCRdb, only in-frame clones are kept and a portion is missing. In the table there are under 20,000 clones, about 77% of which are singletons. The sample here was CD4+ or CD8+ T cells sorted from blood, taken in a trial of the OX40 agonist ivuxolimab. The chain joins TRBV28 to TRBJ2-7; D call uncertain. This TCR was sampled from an adult with an advanced solid tumor such as melanoma, head and neck, liver or kidney cancer. The CDR3 nucleotides read TGTGCCAGCAGTTATTACAGCTCCTACGAGCAGTACTTC. As protein: CASSYYSSYEQYF.